What follows are 23 T cell receptor beta chains derived from one specimen sequenced in a study of shared clonotypes between healthy human individuals (dated by TCRdb to the early 2020s). Receptor amplification or capture employed the immunoSEQ multiplex PCR assay. The immuneACCESS repertoire file appears here via TCRdb, limited to in-frame rearrangements. These files lack a portion of the clones; in checked studies, under half of the deficit traces to unresolved V genes, and the cause of the others is not known. The sample table lists approximately 2.1 million clones, just over 90% of them with a count of one. The top ten constitute under 0.45% of the sample. What was sequenced was naive CD4+ T cells from PBMCs. What the cell subset or site label conveys for this sample: CD45RA+ positively selected. The receptor source for this set is a man between 18 and 35 years old in good health. Some clones in this sample may be carry-over from other donors' samples.

This chain links TRBV6-6 with TRBJ1-1; weak D call: TRBD1 (6 bases). This CDR3 has 13 residues. Germline V gene sequence: CDR1 MNHNY, CDR2 SVGAGI (reference sequence). V was cut by 9 bases and J by 1 base, with 12 bases left in between. The chain's CDR3 is CASTSTGNTEAFF. The CDR3 coding sequence is TGTGCCAGTACCTCGACAGGGAACACTGAAGCTTTCTTT.

In its sample, this clone was seen a few times. The chain is built from TRBV7-9 and TRBJ1-5, with D possibly being TRBD1 (5 bases). Trimming took off 1 base at V and 8 bases at J, with 12 bases between the two ends. The CDR3 is 14 residues long. CDR1 is SEHNR and CDR2 is FQNEAQ in the germline V gene (reference sequence). CDR3 region: CASSLGDLHEPQHF. As DNA, the CDR3 is TGTGCCAGCAGCTTAGGGGACCTCCACGAGCCCCAGCATTTT.

The rearrangement uses TRBV30 and TRBJ2-3; no reliable D call. V gave up 0 bases and J gave up 0 bases, with 10 bases separating them. Germline assignment: CDR1 GTSNPN and CDR2 SVGIG (reference sequence). CDR3 size: 15 residues. DNA of the CDR3: TGTGCCTGGAGTGTAGTGGTATTTAGCACAGATACGCAGTATTTT. It specifies CAWSVVVFSTDTQYF.

A single count supports this clone. CDR3 amino acids: CASGAGGGEQFF. The CDR3 nucleotides read TGTGCCAGCGGCGCGGGAGGGGGGGAGCAGTTCTTC. The chain combines TRBV11-2 with TRBJ2-1, with 9 bases lining up with TRBD2. CDR3 length equals 12 residues. V lost 8 bases, J lost 10 bases, and 6 bases stayed unmatched. Germline-derived CDR1 and CDR2 are SGHAT and FQNNGV.

The chain has TRBV5-3 and TRBJ2-5; 10 bases fit TRBD1. TRBV5-3 is assigned to the ORF class and has an uncertain function. With 5 bases clipped from V and 9 bases from J, the junction kept 10 bases outside the gene matches. This CDR3 is built from 14 residues. The CDR3 DNA sequence: TGTGCCAGAAGGCCCGGGACAGGGGAAATGGCCCAGTACTTC. This translates into CARRPGTGEMAQYF.

The chain couples TRBV19 to TRBJ1-1; no definite D call. Between the trimmed V and J ends, which lost 8 bases and 5 bases, there was a span of 9 bases. Germline V gene sequence: CDR1 LNHDA, CDR2 SQIVND (reference sequence). CDR3 length equals 11 residues. The CDR3: CASAGWTEAFF. The CDR3 nucleotides read TGTGCCAGTGCGGGGTGGACTGAAGCTTTCTTT.

The V and J genes are TRBV6-5 and TRBJ1-3; 7 bases agree with TRBD1. There are 15 residues in the CDR3. The germline CDR1 and CDR2 sequences are MNHEY and SVGAGI. Trimming took 0 bases from V and 7 from J; bases not matched to a gene: 6. CDR3 DNA: TGTGCCAGCAGTTACTCGTGGACAGGAGACAACACCATATATTTT. This sequence encodes CASSYSWTGDNTIYF.

The V and J genes are TRBV5-1 and TRBJ2-1; the D gene is possibly TRBD1 (6 bases). The CDR3 spans 15 residues. Trimming removed 2 bases from V and 7 bases from J, with 16 bases in between. Looked up from germline, CDR1 is SGHRS and CDR2 is YFSETQ. CDR3 residues: CASSFVPSRGNEQFF. CDR3 nucleotides: TGCGCCAGCAGCTTCGTACCTAGCAGGGGAAATGAGCAGTTCTTC. Drawing the rest from reference TRBV5-1 and TRBJ2-1, the complete variable domain is KAGVTQTPRYLIKTRGQQVTLSCSPISGHRSVSWYQQTPGQGLQFLFEYFSETQRNKGNFPGRFSGRQFSNSRSEMNVSTLELGDSALYLCASSFVPSRGNEQFFGPGTRLTVL.

Worth noting for this clone: This CDR3 is also generated by other DNA sequences in the sample. The V and J genes are TRBV7-9 and TRBJ2-1; 9 bases agree with TRBD1. Germline CDR1 and CDR2: SEHNR and FQNEAQ (reference sequence). V was clipped by 5 bases and J by 1 base; unmatched bases: 3. The CDR3 consists of 15 residues. CDR3 sequence (DNA): TGTGCCAGCAGCCTGGACAGGGGATCCTACAATGAGCAGTTCTTC. Amino acids: CASSLDRGSYNEQFF.

This chain joins TRBV28 and TRBJ2-7, with a weak D call TRBD2 (5 bases). Germline-derived CDR1 and CDR2 are MDHEN and SYDVKM. The CDR3 sequence is 14 residues long. V dropped 8 bases and J dropped 2 bases, with 16 bases sitting between them. In nucleotides, the CDR3 is TGTGCCAGCTTGGAGCGGAACCCTACCTACGAGCAGTACTTC. Its protein is CASLERNPTYEQYF.

The chain is built from TRBV11-2 and TRBJ2-7, with 9 bases lining up with TRBD2. From germline, CDR1 is SGHAT and CDR2 FQNNGV. Germline trimming cut 4 bases from V and 2 bases from J; bases unmatched to any gene: 9. This CDR3 spans 16 amino acids. The CDR3 nucleotides are TGTGCCAGCAGCTCGTATAGCGGGAGAGGGGCCTACGAGCAGTACTTC. Its protein product is CASSSYSGRGAYEQYF.

The V and J genes are TRBV7-6 and TRBJ1-5; 8 positions match TRBD1. The CDR3 has 17 amino acids. In germline, CDR1 is SGHVS, CDR2 FNYEAQ. Losses at the gene ends were 0 bases for V and 1 base for J; bases not matched to a gene: 5. This CDR3 is CASSLAPRGQSNQPQHF. CDR3 coding DNA: TGTGCCAGCAGCTTAGCGCCCAGGGGGCAAAGCAATCAGCCCCAGCATTTT.

The chain carries TRBV5-1 and TRBJ2-1; D gene uncertain. There are 14 residues in the CDR3. V lost 1 base to trimming and J lost 14 bases, with 19 bases between them. Germline V gene lookup returns CDR1 SGHRS and CDR2 YFSETQ. DNA for the CDR3: TGCGCCAGCAGCTTGTCGGGCAGCACCTCACTCGAGTTCTTC. It yields the protein CASSLSGSTSLEFF.

The chain joins TRBV11-2 to TRBJ2-6; TRBD2 agrees at 11 bases. Germline-derived CDR1 and CDR2 are SGHAT and FQNNGV. The V gene end was trimmed by 6 bases and the J gene end by 4 bases; junction bases not matched to a gene: 11. This CDR3 is 18 amino acids long. The CDR3, as DNA: TGTGCCAGCAGAAGAATAGCGGGAGGGCCCTCAGGGGCCAACGTCCTGACTTTC. Translation: CASRRIAGGPSGANVLTF.

CDR3 DNA: TGTGCCTGGAGTGGAGCGCCCCGCCTTCGCGAGCAGTACTTC. It codes for CAWSGAPRLREQYF. The chain couples TRBV30 to TRBJ2-7; D gene ambiguous. Germline lookup yields CDR1 GTSNPN and CDR2 SVGIG (reference sequence). The CDR3 is 14 residues long. Trimming took 1 base from V and 6 from J, leaving 16 bases between them. Variable domain in full (rest from reference TRBV30 and TRBJ2-7): SQTIHQWPATLVQPVGSPLSLECTVEGTSNPNLYWYRQAAGRGLQLLFYSVGIGQISSEVPQNLSASRPQDRQFILSSKKLLLSDSGFYLCAWSGAPRLREQYFGPGTRLTVT.

The chain carries TRBV29-1 and TRBJ2-5, with D perhaps TRBD2 (5 bases). The germline V and J ends were trimmed by 1 base and 5 bases, with 11 bases remaining between them. The CDR3 is 13 residues long. CDR1 SQVTM and CDR2 ANQGSEA come from the germline V gene. Here the CDR3 reads CSVEGPKRETQYF. The CDR3 DNA follows: TGCAGCGTTGAAGGTCCCAAGCGGGAGACCCAGTACTTC.

This sequence joins TRBV6-1 and TRBJ1-1; 10 bases line up with TRBD1. The CDR3 is made up of 15 amino acids. Per germline, CDR1 MNHNS and CDR2 SASEGT. J gave up 2 bases and V 4 bases, and 4 bases lay outside the gene matches. The CDR3 is CASSARTGGNTEAFF. CDR3 bases: TGTGCCAGCAGTGCTCGGACAGGGGGAAACACTGAAGCTTTCTTT.

Worth noting for this clone: Other DNA variants within this sample encode the same CDR3. The chain recombines TRBV7-3 with TRBJ2-7; D unresolved. From germline, CDR1 is SGHTA and CDR2 FQGTGA. Trimming removed 2 bases from V and 2 bases from J, with 7 bases in between. The CDR3 is 13 residues long. As DNA, the CDR3 is TGTGCCAGCAGCTTAGGTAGCACCTACGAGCAGTACTTC. This encodes CASSLGSTYEQYF.

This chain uses TRBV7-8 with TRBJ2-5, with 11 nucleotides matching TRBD2. The CDR3 totals 16 residues. Germline values: CDR1 SGHVS, CDR2 FQNEAQ. The trim removed 4 bases at V and 5 bases at J, leaving 9 bases unmatched. CDR3 sequence (DNA): TGTGCCAGCAGCTCACTAGCGGGAGAATCTTGGGAGACCCAGTACTTC. Encoded protein: CASSSLAGESWETQYF.

The gene calls are TRBV30 and TRBJ1-2; TRBD1 matches 7 bases. The CDR3 has 14 amino acids. Trimming removed 5 bases from V and 4 bases from J; junction bases left unmatched: 10. The germline CDR1 and CDR2 sequences are GTSNPN and SVGIG (reference sequence). In DNA form, the CDR3 reads TGTGCCTGGGGGGGCGACAGGGTAGCCTATGGCTACACCTTC. Translating gives CAWGGDRVAYGYTF.

The gene calls are TRBV6-1 and TRBJ2-7; TRBD1 agrees at 7 bases. Germline assignment: CDR1 MNHNS and CDR2 SASEGT. This CDR3 spans 13 amino acids. V lost 6 bases, J lost 7 bases, and 9 bases stayed unmatched. The CDR3 reads CASSSGSTGEQYF. CDR3 sequence (DNA): TGTGCCAGCAGCTCTGGGTCGACAGGGGAGCAGTACTTC.

This rearrangement joins TRBV28 to TRBJ1-2, with 7 bases identical to TRBD1. The V gene end was trimmed by 6 bases and the J gene end by 0 bases; junction bases not matched to a gene: 7. Germline CDR1 and CDR2: MDHEN and SYDVKM. The CDR3 has 15 residues. This CDR3 is CASRVGQISNYGYTF. CDR3 nucleotide sequence: TGTGCCAGCAGGGTGGGACAGATTTCTAACTATGGCTACACCTTC.

The gene calls are TRBV5-1 and TRBJ1-4; 7 bases are a match to TRBD1. In germline, CDR1 is SGHRS, CDR2 YFSETQ. CDR3 size: 14 residues. J lost 4 bases, V lost 3 bases, and 3 bases had no gene match. CDR3 loop: CASSWGQRNEKLFF. The CDR3 DNA reads TGCGCCAGCAGCTGGGGACAGCGTAATGAAAAACTGTTTTTT.